The clone carrying this T cell receptor beta chain has a handful of counts. Its antigen is not identified. No infections or other immune events were documented during collection. The data derive from a study of identifying expanded T cells in peripheral blood. General study findings and limits: Clone count variance between roughly two-week samples rose with total template count. Over two and four weeks, about 15 and 18 clones changed, versus around 1.3 between replicates.

Sequencing was performed with immunoSEQ multiplex PCR; in TCRdb, only in-frame clones are kept and a portion is missing. Of over 80,000 clones listed, about 86% are singletons. The CDR3 totals 13 residues. V lost 4 bases to trimming and J lost 5 bases; unmatched junction nucleotides: 5. From germline, CDR1 is SGHRS and CDR2 YFSETQ. The V and J genes are TRBV5-1 and TRBJ2-5; 7 nucleotides align to TRBD1. This receptor was obtained from a person aged 18-70 years in good health. Material for sequencing was blood. The CDR3 here is CASSRQGEETQYF. CDR3 in DNA: TGCGCCAGCAGCCGGCAGGGGGAGGAGACCCAGTACTTC. The full variable domain, completed using reference TRBV5-1 and TRBJ2-5, is KAGVTQTPRYLIKTRGQQVTLSCSPISGHRSVSWYQQTPGQGLQFLFEYFSETQRNKGNFPGRFSGRQFSNSRSEMNVSTLELGDSALYLCASSRQGEETQYFGPGTRLLVL.